One and the same sample provided the 16 T cell receptor beta chains below, sequenced in a study of regulatory T cells in long-lasting Graves disease. Sample time point: persistent/refractory GD, antithyroid drugs over 5 years with positive TRAb. Extracted RNA from PBMCs served as the source of the TCR library. Sequencing libraries for TCR beta were prepared with iRepertoire HTBI primers and Arm-PCR of CDR3 regions. TCRdb called the multiplex PCR reads again in MiXCR, with one record for every CDR3 protein. This sample has around 510,000 distinct CDR3 sequences, with under 25% found just once. Here the sequenced sample was peripheral blood mononuclear cells (PBMCs), taken when the disease was refractory, from a patient treated with antithyroid drugs. These receptors came from a female donor with Graves disease.

This clonotype was found many times. This chain links TRBV10-3 with TRBJ2-5, with D uncertain. The V end was cut by 4 bases, the J end by 5 bases, with 11 bases between. The CDR3 has 13 amino acids. The germline gives CDR1 ENHRY, CDR2 SYGVKD. In nucleotides, the CDR3 is TGTGCCATCAGTGCCAACCCGCGGGAGACCCAGTACTTC. This codes for CAISANPRETQYF.

This clonotype was detected ten times or more. The J gene is TRBJ2-5, the V gene TRBV11-2; D call uncertain. Trimming cost V 3 bases and J 5 bases, with 13 bases left between them. The germline CDR1 and CDR2 sequences are SGHAT and FQNNGV. The length of the CDR3 is 14 residues. CDR3 protein: CASSFSPASETQYF. The CDR3 DNA reads TGTGCCAGCAGCTTCTCCCCGGCGTCCGAGACCCAGTACTTC.

The chain recombines TRBV7-9 with TRBJ2-5; D not resolved. The germline CDR1 and CDR2 sequences are SEHNR and FQNEAQ (reference sequence). The CDR3 contains 15 residues. V was trimmed by 8 bases and J by 1 base, leaving 17 bases between them. In nucleotides, the CDR3 is TGTGCCAGCCAAATCTCCCAGGCACCCCAAGAGACCCAGTACTTC. This translates into CASQISQAPQETQYF.

Regarding this clonotype: A far larger clone is one nucleotide away, so this likely arose from a read error. This rearrangement joins TRBV28 to TRBJ1-4; D is possibly TRBD1 (6 bases). Germline loops: CDR1 MDHEN, CDR2 SYDVKM. Trimming took 2 bases from V and 8 from J, leaving 12 bases between them. This CDR3 has 14 residues. The CDR3 bases are TGTGCCAGCAGTTTACTTGGGGGCCTAGAAAAACTGTTTTTT. It translates to CASSLLGGLEKLFF.

The genes are TRBV6-6 and TRBJ2-2, with D possibly TRBD1 on 6 matching bases. V lost 0 bases to trimming and J lost 5 bases, with 13 bases between them. The CDR3 runs 16 residues. Per the germline V gene, CDR1 is MNHNY and CDR2 is SVGAGI (reference sequence). The chain's CDR3 is CASSYSGAWGTGELFF. The CDR3 DNA reads TGTGCCAGCAGTTACTCGGGGGCATGGGGTACCGGGGAGCTGTTTTTT.

The chain has TRBV10-2 and TRBJ2-7; D gene uncertain. Germline V CDR1 and CDR2: WSHSY, SAAADI. There are 12 residues in the CDR3. V lost 0 bases and J lost 5, with 5 bases in between. CDR3 protein: CASSESRDEQYF. In DNA, the CDR3 is TGCGCCAGCAGTGAGTCACGGGACGAGCAGTACTTC.

The chain links TRBV6-1 to TRBJ2-2; D is possibly TRBD2 (6 bases). CDR3 size: 17 residues. Germline CDR1 reads MNHNS; CDR2 reads SASEGT. V shed 6 bases and J shed 2 bases, with 19 bases lying between them. The CDR3 sequence is CASSAYGGPVNTGELFF. The CDR3 DNA follows: TGTGCCAGCAGCGCCTACGGGGGACCCGTTAACACCGGGGAGCTGTTTTTT.

The rearrangement uses TRBV20-1 and TRBJ2-7, with a possible D match to TRBD2 (5 bases). The germline gives CDR1 DFQATT, CDR2 SNEGSKA (reference sequence). V shed 0 bases and J shed 5 bases, with 17 bases lying between them. This CDR3 comprises 15 residues. The CDR3 loop is CSARESGVMWDEQYF. As DNA, the CDR3 is TGCAGTGCTAGAGAATCCGGGGTCATGTGGGACGAGCAGTACTTC.

There are many counts of this clonotype. The rearrangement links TRBV28 to TRBJ1-5; TRBD1 is a possible D gene (6 bases). V was pared by 7 bases and J by 0 bases, with 19 bases between. Germline CDR1 and CDR2: MDHEN and SYDVKM. The CDR3 sequence is 17 residues long. The CDR3 region has the DNA TGTGCCAGCAATAGGGCAGGGGACTTTTATAGCAATCAGCCCCAGCATTTT. Its translation: CASNRAGDFYSNQPQHF.

The V gene is TRBV9, the J gene TRBJ2-2, with D unclear. Trimming removed 2 bases from V and 4 bases from J, with 9 bases in between. The CDR3 has 14 amino acids. The germline V gene encodes CDR1 SGDLS and CDR2 YYNGEE. CDR3: CASSVGSGTGELFF. The CDR3 DNA is TGTGCCAGCAGCGTTGGGTCGGGCACCGGGGAGCTGTTTTTT.

The chain recombines TRBV20-1 with TRBJ2-7; 7 nucleotides match TRBD1. This CDR3 is built from 15 residues. V shed 0 bases and J 1 base; nucleotides not matched to a gene: 6. Germline V lookup: CDR1 DFQATT, CDR2 SNEGSKA (reference sequence). CDR3 sequence: CSARDMTGHSYEQYF. CDR3 bases: TGCAGTGCTAGAGATATGACAGGGCATTCCTACGAGCAGTACTTC.

This clonotype was picked up many times. The chain employs TRBV6-2 or TRBV6-3 and TRBJ1-1; D gene unclear. Germline V lookup: CDR1 MNHEY, CDR2 SVGEGT. The CDR3 runs to 13 residues. The V and J ends lost 8 bases and 1 base respectively, with 11 bases between them. CDR3: CASSSHRNTEAFF. In nucleotides, the CDR3 is TGTGCCAGCTCGTCCCACCGGAACACTGAAGCTTTCTTT.

Ten or more counts support this clonotype. The V call is TRBV5-1, the J call TRBJ1-1; 7 bases align to TRBD1. V lost 0 bases and J lost 0; bases outside the gene matches: 5. CDR1 is SGHRS and CDR2 is YFSETQ in the germline V gene. The CDR3 extends over 16 amino acids. This CDR3 reads CASSLVWGQMNTEAFF. The CDR3, as DNA: TGCGCCAGCAGCTTGGTCTGGGGACAGATGAACACTGAAGCTTTCTTT.

This clonotype occurred a few times. The V gene is TRBV16, the J gene TRBJ1-1, with no clear D. V was pared by 0 bases and J by 1 base, with 6 bases between. The CDR3 consists of 14 residues. Germline loops: CDR1 KGHSY, CDR2 FQNENV. The CDR3 region is CASSQSKGNTEAFF. In DNA, the CDR3 is TGTGCCAGCAGCCAATCAAAGGGGAACACTGAAGCTTTCTTT.

The J gene is TRBJ2-1, the V gene TRBV4-1; D is possibly TRBD2 (5 bases). CDR1 is MGHRA, CDR2 YSYEKL, per germline. V was cut by 4 bases and J by 8 bases, with 12 bases left in between. The CDR3 is made up of 13 amino acids. The CDR3 region has the DNA TGCGCCAGCAGCCCGCAGACGAGGGATGAGCAGTTCTTC. As protein: CASSPQTRDEQFF.

This clonotype was seen only a few times. The rearrangement joins TRBV30 to TRBJ2-2, with 8 bases that match TRBD2. Germline lookup yields CDR1 GTSNPN and CDR2 SVGIG (reference sequence). The CDR3 sequence is 16 residues long. The trim removed 2 bases at V and 13 bases at J, leaving 18 bases unmatched. The CDR3: CAWSNPGTSGVGWLFF. Here the CDR3 DNA reads TGTGCCTGGAGTAACCCCGGGACTAGTGGTGTCGGATGGCTGTTTTTT.